This T cell receptor (beta chain) was captured by sequencing in a study of early T cells in non-severe SARS-CoV-2 infection. Study-wide findings and caveats: Using VDJdb, the matching emphasized anti-spike CD8 responses while missing private and CD4 specificities.

This clonotype was found a few times. No antigen is known for it. Individual cDNA molecules carried attached unique molecular identifiers. Each CDR3 protein is one row after TCRdb ran MiXCR on the 5' RACE reads. Of around 82,000 distinct CDR3 sequences listed, 9.5% to 15% are singletons. Germline V gene data show CDR1 as MGHRA and CDR2 as YSYEKL. The CDR3 spans 14 residues. The V end lost 4 bases, the J end lost 0 bases, and 9 bases lay between the germline ends. The sequence was collected from an adult who was a healthcare worker with PCR-confirmed SARS-CoV-2 infection or an uninfected control (not recorded which). Source material: whole blood. The chain employs TRBV4-1 and TRBJ1-1; a possible D gene is TRBD1 (5 bases). The CDR3 here is CASSRARVNTEAFF. The DNA for the CDR3 is TGCGCCAGCAGCCGTGCCAGGGTGAACACTGAAGCTTTCTTT.